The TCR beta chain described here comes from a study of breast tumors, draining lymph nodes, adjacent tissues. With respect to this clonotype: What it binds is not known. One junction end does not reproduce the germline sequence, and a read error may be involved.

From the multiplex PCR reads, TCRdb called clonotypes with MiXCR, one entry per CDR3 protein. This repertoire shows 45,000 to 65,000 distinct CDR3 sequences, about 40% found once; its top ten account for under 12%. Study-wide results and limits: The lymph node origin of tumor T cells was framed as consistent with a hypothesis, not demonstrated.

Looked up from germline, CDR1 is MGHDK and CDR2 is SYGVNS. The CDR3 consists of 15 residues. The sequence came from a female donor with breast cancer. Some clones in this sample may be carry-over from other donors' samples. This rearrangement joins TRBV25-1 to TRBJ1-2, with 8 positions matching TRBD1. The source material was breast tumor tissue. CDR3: CASSLTPGQGYGYAF. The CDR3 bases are TGTGCCAGCAGCCTGACACCCGGACAGGGCTATGGCTACGCCTTC.